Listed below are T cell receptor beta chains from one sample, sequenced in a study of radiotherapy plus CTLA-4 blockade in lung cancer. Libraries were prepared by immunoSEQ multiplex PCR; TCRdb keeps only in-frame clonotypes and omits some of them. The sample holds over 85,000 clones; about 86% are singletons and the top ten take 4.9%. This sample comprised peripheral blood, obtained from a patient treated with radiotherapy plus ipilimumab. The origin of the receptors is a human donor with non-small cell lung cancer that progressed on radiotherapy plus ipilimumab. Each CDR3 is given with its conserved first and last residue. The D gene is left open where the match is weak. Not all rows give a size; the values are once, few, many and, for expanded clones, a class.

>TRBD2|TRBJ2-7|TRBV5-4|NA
TGTGCCAGCAGCTTGGGGGGACTAGCGAGCTACGAGCAGTACTTC
CASSLGGLASYEQYF
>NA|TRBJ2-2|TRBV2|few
TGTGCCAGCAGTGACGGGGAGCTGTTTTTT
CASSDGELFF
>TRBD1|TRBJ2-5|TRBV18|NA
TGTGCCAGCTCACAGGGGGCAGGGCAAGAGACCCAGTACTTC
CASSQGAGQETQYF
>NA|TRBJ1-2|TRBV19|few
TGTGCCAGTAGTATAGGGTCGGACAATGGCTACACCTTC
CASSIGSDNGYTF
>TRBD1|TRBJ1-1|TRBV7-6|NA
TGTGCCAGCAGCTTAGCACAGGGGACCGAAGCTTTCTTT
CASSLAQGTEAFF
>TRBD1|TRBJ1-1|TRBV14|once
TGTGCCAGCAGCTCACAGGGGGTGGGCACTGAAGCTTTCTTT
CASSSQGVGTEAFF
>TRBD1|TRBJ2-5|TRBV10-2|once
TGCGCCAGCGTATTGGGACAGGGGGTTCGGGAGACCCAGTACTTC
CASVLGQGVRETQYF
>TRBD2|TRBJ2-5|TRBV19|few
TGTGCCAGTAGCCGTGGGACTAGCGGGAGTGGTGAGACCCAGTACTTC
CASSRGTSGSGETQYF
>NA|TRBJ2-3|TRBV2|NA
TGTGCCAGCAGTGAAGTGGCGCTTAGCACAGATACGCAGTATTTT
CASSEVALSTDTQYF
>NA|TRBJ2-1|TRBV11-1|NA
TGTGCCAGCAGCTTAGTAATTGGCAATGAGCAGTTCTTC
CASSLVIGNEQFF
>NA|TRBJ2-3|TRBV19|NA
TGTGCCAGTAGTATTGGGGTCACAGATACGCAGTATTTT
CASSIGVTDTQYF
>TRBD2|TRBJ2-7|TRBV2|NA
TGTGCCAGCAGTGAAAGCCTAGCGGGAGCCTACGAGCAGTACTTC
CASSESLAGAYEQYF
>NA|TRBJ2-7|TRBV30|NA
TGTGCCTGGAGTGTAGGGAGCGCCAAGCAGTACTTC
CAWSVGSAKQYF
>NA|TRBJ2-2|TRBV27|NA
TGTGCCAGCAGTTATACTAGGGGCACCGGGGAGCTGTTTTTT
CASSYTRGTGELFF
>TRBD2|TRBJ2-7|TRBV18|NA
TGTGCCAGCTCACCGGGCGGGGGGTCCTACGAGCAGTACTTC
CASSPGGGSYEQYF
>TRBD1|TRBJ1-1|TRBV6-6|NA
TGTGCCAGCAGTGCGACAGGGAGAGAAGCTTTCTTT
CASSATGREAFF
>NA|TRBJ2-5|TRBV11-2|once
TGTGCCAGCAGCTTCAGGCGGGACAGCCCTACCCAAGAGACCCAGTACTTC
CASSFRRDSPTQETQYF